A single sample is the source of the 27 T cell receptor beta chains below, sequenced in a study of blood T cell repertoires in COVID-19. Assay used: immunoSEQ multiplex PCR; TCRdb lists only in-frame clones, some missing. The data contain about 250,000 clones, less than 90% of them singletons. The sequenced material came from PBMCs or T cells enriched from blood (not recorded which). Every receptor here comes from a woman in her 50s who had recovered from COVID-19.

V is TRBV5-1 and J is TRBJ2-1; TRBD1 might be the D (5 bases). Per the germline V gene, CDR1 is SGHRS and CDR2 is YFSETQ. V was trimmed by 4 bases and J by 1 base, leaving 12 bases between them. The CDR3 is made up of 15 amino acids. The CDR3 bases are TGCGCCAGCAGCCAAGGGCCAGGGTCCTACAATGAGCAGTTCTTC. This translates into CASSQGPGSYNEQFF.

This chain uses TRBV3-1 (or the pseudogene TRBV3-2) with TRBJ2-1; 8 positions match TRBD2. Germline-derived CDR1 and CDR2 are LGHDT and YNNKEL (reference sequence). The CDR3 covers 13 residues. V lost 4 bases and J lost 13; bases outside the gene matches: 9. The CDR3 sequence: CASSRRGGRGQFF. As DNA, the CDR3 is TGTGCCAGCAGCCGCCGGGGGGGACGGGGACAGTTCTTC.

The J gene is TRBJ1-5, the V gene TRBV5-6; perhaps TRBD1 as D (6 bases). The CDR3 covers 15 residues. The ends were cut back, 4 bases at V and 0 bases at J, with 11 bases in the middle. The germline V gene has CDR1 SGHDT and CDR2 YYEEEE. CDR3 sequence reads: CASSVTGFSNQPQHF. In DNA, the CDR3 is TGTGCCAGCAGCGTGACAGGATTTAGCAATCAGCCCCAGCATTTT.

The J gene is TRBJ1-4, the V gene TRBV30; D ambiguous. CDR1 is GTSNPN and CDR2 is SVGIG in the germline V gene (reference sequence). Trimming removed 1 base from V and 11 bases from J, with 17 bases in between. The CDR3 extends over 14 amino acids. CDR3 in amino acids: CAWSGADGSGKLFF. CDR3 sequence (DNA): TGTGCCTGGAGTGGGGCGGACGGATCGGGGAAACTGTTTTTT.

The chain uses TRBV14 and TRBJ1-2; 7 bases are a match to TRBD1. Losses at the gene ends were 0 bases for V and 0 bases for J; bases not matched to a gene: 7. CDR1 is SGHDN and CDR2 is FVKESK in the germline V gene. The CDR3 sequence is 17 residues long. The CDR3: CASSQDFLQGANYGYTF. The DNA for the CDR3 is TGTGCCAGCAGCCAAGACTTCTTGCAGGGGGCTAACTATGGCTACACCTTC.

The gene calls are TRBV28 and TRBJ2-5; TRBD1 matches 8 bases. The CDR3 length is 14 residues. V gave up 2 bases and J gave up 9 bases; unmatched junction bases: 8. Germline V CDR1 and CDR2: MDHEN, SYDVKM. CDR3 bases: TGTGCCAGCAGTTTAGCCACAGGGGGAATGGCCCAGTACTTC. Translating gives CASSLATGGMAQYF.

The rearrangement uses TRBV19 and TRBJ1-6; D unresolved. Germline V gene data show CDR1 as LNHDA and CDR2 as SQIVND (reference sequence). The CDR3 length is 15 residues. The V gene lost 8 bases and the J gene lost 0 bases, with 11 bases spanning the gap. CDR3 DNA: TGTGCCAGTTCCGAAGTTAGCTCCTATAATTCACCCCTCCACTTT. It encodes CASSEVSSYNSPLHF.

This rearrangement joins TRBV15 to TRBJ1-2; 7 bases match TRBD1. Trimming at V came to 5 bases and at J to 4 bases, leaving 4 bases not matched to a gene. The CDR3 sequence is 13 residues long. The germline CDR1 and CDR2 sequences are LNHNV and YYDKDF (reference sequence). CDR3 loop: CATSRDRGYGYTF. CDR3 DNA: TGTGCCACCAGCCGGGACAGAGGCTATGGCTACACCTTC.

This clone occurred a few times. This rearrangement joins TRBV11-2 to TRBJ1-4; TRBD1 is a possible D gene (5 bases). The CDR3 contains 15 residues. Trimming removed 5 bases from V and 6 bases from J, with 16 bases in between. Germline CDR1 is SGHAT and CDR2 is FQNNGV. CDR3: CASSPLGGRYEKLFF. CDR3 DNA: TGTGCCAGCAGCCCCCTGGGGGGACGTTATGAAAAACTGTTTTTT.

This sequence joins TRBV18 and TRBJ2-4; D is perhaps TRBD2 (5 bases). V lost 1 base, J lost 0 bases, and 10 bases lay in between. Germline V gives CDR1 KGHSH, CDR2 LQKENI. The CDR3 spans 16 residues. The CDR3 sequence: CASSPLGKLAKNIQYF. The CDR3, as DNA: TGTGCCAGCTCACCACTCGGGAAGCTAGCCAAAAACATTCAGTACTTC. The full variable domain, its missing parts supplied by reference TRBV18 and TRBJ2-4, is NAGVMQNPRHLVRRRGQEARLRCSPMKGHSHVYWYRQLPEEGLKFMVYLQKENIIDESGMPKERFSAEFPKEGPSILRIQQVVRGDSAAYFCASSPLGKLAKNIQYFGAGTRLSVL.

This chain links TRBV29-1 with TRBJ2-7, with 13 nucleotides matching TRBD2. J gave up 4 bases and V 5 bases, and 2 bases lay outside the gene matches. CDR1 SQVTM and CDR2 ANQGSEA come from the germline V gene. CDR3 length: 13 amino acids. The CDR3 region has the DNA TGCAGCGTTCCGGGACTAGCGGGATACGAGCAGTACTTC. It encodes CSVPGLAGYEQYF.

The chain combines TRBV7-9 with TRBJ1-1; D is uncertain. V lost 5 bases, J lost 4 bases, and 8 bases lay in between. This CDR3 region has 12 residues. Germline V gene data show CDR1 as SEHNR and CDR2 as FQNEAQ (reference sequence). The CDR3 region is CASSVRSTEAFF. CDR3 nucleotides: TGTGCCAGCAGCGTGCGGTCCACTGAAGCTTTCTTT.

V gene TRBV5-1 combines with J gene TRBJ1-1, with D perhaps TRBD1 (5 bases). Germline CDR1 reads SGHRS; CDR2 reads YFSETQ. Trimming shortened V by 5 bases and J by 2 bases, and 13 bases separated the two germline ends. This CDR3 is 14 amino acids long. In nucleotides, the CDR3 is TGCGCCAGCAGATCTGAGGGACTAAACACTGAAGCTTTCTTT. It codes for CASRSEGLNTEAFF.

In this sample, this clone turned up once. The V and J genes are TRBV7-2 and TRBJ1-2; TRBD1 is a possible D gene (6 bases). Germline V gene data show CDR1 as SGHTA and CDR2 as FQGNSA. The CDR3 has 15 residues. The ends were cut back, 4 bases at V and 8 bases at J, with 20 bases in the middle. CDR3 bases: TGTGCCAGCAGCTATGTGGACAGTAAAGGGTGGGGCTACACCTTC. Its translation is CASSYVDSKGWGYTF.

CDR3 bases: TGCGCCAGCAGCAACCGGGACAGGGGCTCCTATGGCTACACCTTC. Protein product: CASSNRDRGSYGYTF. The chain employs TRBV5-1 and TRBJ1-2, with TRBD1 matching over 10 bases. V lost 4 bases to trimming and J lost 4 bases; unmatched junction nucleotides: 7. The CDR3 has 15 residues. Germline CDR1 and CDR2: SGHRS and YFSETQ.

This clone was recorded a few times. The chain's CDR3 is CASSQVRDSQTLYQPQHF. In DNA form, the CDR3 reads TGCGCCAGCAGCCAAGTTCGGGACAGCCAGACCCTCTATCAGCCCCAGCATTTT. This sequence joins TRBV4-3 and TRBJ1-5; TRBD1 matches at 7 bases. This CDR3 contains 18 residues. The V segment lost 1 base and the J segment 5 bases; nucleotides outside the gene matches: 14. Germline assignment: CDR1 LGHNA and CDR2 YSLEER.

The V and J genes are TRBV2 and TRBJ2-7; perhaps TRBD2 as D (6 bases). Germline V gene lookup returns CDR1 SNHLY and CDR2 FYNNEI. The CDR3 is made up of 14 amino acids. The V and J ends lost 6 bases and 3 bases respectively, with 15 bases between them. The CDR3 coding sequence is TGTGCCAGCAGGATTACGCGGGATCGCTACGAGCAGTACTTC. Translated: CASRITRDRYEQYF. Based on the CDR3 plus reference TRBV2 and TRBJ2-7, the full variable domain is EPEVTQTPSHQVTQMGQEVILRCVPISNHLYFYWYRQILGQKVEFLVSFYNNEISEKSEIFDDQFSVERPDGSNFTLKIRSTKLEDSAMYFCASRITRDRYEQYFGPGTRLTVT.

This clone came up a few times. This chain connects TRBV19 to TRBJ1-1; D is possibly TRBD1 (6 bases). The V gene's germline CDR1 is LNHDA and CDR2 SQIVND (reference sequence). Trimming removed 2 bases from V and 7 bases from J, with 20 bases in between. The CDR3 runs 16 residues. As DNA, the CDR3 is TGTGCCAGTAGTATAAGGACAGTACAATCGGGCAGTGAAGCTTTCTTT. Residues: CASSIRTVQSGSEAFF.

The V gene is TRBV19, the J gene TRBJ2-6; 7 positions match TRBD1. CDR1 and CDR2 from the germline V gene are LNHDA and SQIVND (reference sequence). J was trimmed by 0 bases and V by 5 bases; bases with no gene match: 13. The CDR3 spans 19 residues. Written as DNA, the CDR3 is TGTGCCAGTAGTCCCCTCCCGGGACAGCTTCGCTCTGGGGCCAACGTCCTGACTTTC. This translates into CASSPLPGQLRSGANVLTF.

This clone was picked up one time. The chain couples TRBV18 to TRBJ2-7; TRBD1 might be the D (6 bases). In germline, CDR1 is KGHSH, CDR2 LQKENI. This CDR3 contains 20 residues. V lost 2 bases, J lost 0 bases, and 26 bases lay in between. The CDR3 sequence: CASSPFGDLGDQGTSYEQYF. The CDR3 DNA sequence: TGTGCCAGCTCACCATTCGGTGATCTAGGAGATCAGGGGACCTCCTACGAGCAGTACTTC.

This clone appeared a single time. CDR3 DNA sequence: TGTGCCAGCAGCTTGAGCGCGGGTGCAGATACGCAGTATTTT. This translates into CASSLSAGADTQYF. The chain employs TRBV7-9 and TRBJ2-3; possibly TRBD2 for D (5 bases). With 3 bases removed from V and 4 bases from J, the gap between germline ends came to 11 bases. This CDR3 is 14 amino acids long. CDR1 is SEHNR and CDR2 is FQNEAQ in the germline V gene (reference sequence).

The chain recombines TRBV6-5 with TRBJ1-5; D unclear. V was clipped by 8 bases and J by 1 base, with 12 bases between them. Germline V lookup: CDR1 MNHEY, CDR2 SVGAGI. The CDR3 consists of 14 residues. The CDR3 bases are TGTGCCAGCGGAAGGCCGGGGAGCAATCAGCCCCAGCATTTT. Translated, it gives CASGRPGSNQPQHF.

This rearrangement joins TRBV7-2 to TRBJ2-3; D is possibly TRBD2 (6 bases). CDR3 length equals 16 residues. Deletions cut 3 bases from V and 6 bases from J, with 19 bases between. Germline values: CDR1 SGHTA, CDR2 FQGNSA. The CDR3 DNA follows: TGTGCCAGCAGCTTCGCTAGCGATTACTCGGCGGATACGCAGTATTTT. Its protein is CASSFASDYSADTQYF.

The chain links TRBV19 to TRBJ1-1; D possibly corresponds to TRBD1 (5 bases). The CDR3 runs 16 residues. V dropped 5 bases and J dropped 4 bases, with 20 bases sitting between them. The V gene's germline CDR1 is LNHDA and CDR2 SQIVND (reference sequence). CDR3 nucleotides: TGTGCCAGTAGTTTAAACAGGCTTCTCCCTGCCACTGAAGCTTTCTTT. This gives the protein CASSLNRLLPATEAFF.

This clone was seen only a few times. Other DNA sequences in the sample encode the same CDR3. J is TRBJ1-2 and V is TRBV28; the D is unclear. This CDR3 comprises 12 residues. Germline values: CDR1 MDHEN, CDR2 SYDVKM. Trimming removed 3 bases from V and 5 bases from J, with 7 bases in between. The CDR3 loop is CASSFSGYGYTF. The CDR3, as DNA: TGTGCCAGCAGTTTTTCGGGGTATGGCTACACCTTC.

This sequence joins TRBV4-1 and TRBJ1-1, with D unclear. Trimming took 4 bases from V and 1 from J, leaving 19 bases between them. Germline CDR1 and CDR2: MGHRA and YSYEKL. This CDR3 spans 17 amino acids. The CDR3 DNA follows: TGCGCCAGCAGCCCTATAGTAAAAGGAGGGAAGAACACTGAAGCTTTCTTT. The encoded protein is CASSPIVKGGKNTEAFF.

The chain has TRBV28 and TRBJ1-4, with 9 bases lining up with TRBD1. The CDR3 runs 17 residues. After removal of 3 bases from V and 0 bases from J, the junction contained 5 bases not matched to a gene. Looked up from germline, CDR1 is MDHEN and CDR2 is SYDVKM. CDR3 sequence (DNA): TGTGCCAGCAGTTTTATGGACAGGGGTGCAACTAATGAAAAACTGTTTTTT. Translated, it gives CASSFMDRGATNEKLFF. The full variable domain, its missing parts supplied by reference TRBV28 and TRBJ1-4, is DVKVTQSSRYLVKRTGEKVFLECVQDMDHENMFWYRQDPGLGLRLIYFSYDVKMKEKGDIPEGYSVSREKKERFSLILESASTNQTSMYLCASSFMDRGATNEKLFFGSGTQLSVL.